This T cell receptor (beta chain) was identified in a study of CD8 T cells in ankylosing spondylitis. Study-level results: The study identified a TCR beta motif of under ten highly homologous variants that appeared characteristic of ankylosing spondylitis blood.

V shed 0 bases and J 10 bases; nucleotides not matched to a gene: 3. The CDR3 consists of 13 residues. Looked up from germline, CDR1 is SGHRS and CDR2 is YFSETQ. This clonotype was counted many times. Its antigen is undetermined. Quantitative 5'-RACE was performed with molecular barcodes, and it yielded the TCR beta libraries. TCRdb itself ran the 5' RACE reads through MiXCR, one entry per CDR3 protein. The profile covers around 160,000 distinct CDR3 sequences, with roughly 12% appearing a single time and about 28% taken by the ten largest. The source of this sequence is a male donor with ankylosing spondylitis or in good health (not recorded which). The rearrangement joins TRBV5-1 to TRBJ2-1; 8 positions agree with TRBD2. Sequenced material: blood, either unsorted or a sorted T cell fraction (not recorded which). CDR3 sequence: CASSLEPSGEQFF. The DNA of the CDR3 is TGCGCCAGCAGCTTGGAGCCTAGCGGGGAGCAGTTCTTC.